The rows below give T cell receptor beta chains drawn from one sample of a study of vaccination and CD4 T cells after COVID-19. TCRdb redid the calling of the PCR reads with MiXCR, one entry per CDR3 protein. This sample has 9,500 to 15,000 distinct CDR3 sequences, with over 60% found just once. These TCRs are of unknown antigen specificity. Sequencing was carried out using CD4+ T cells from blood, cultured in vitro. All receptors derive from a human donor who had recovered from COVID-19. CDR3s include the opening cysteine and the closing phenylalanine or tryptophan. D genes are given only for firm matches. Expanded clones get a size class; other rows say once, few or many, or leave the size out.

J gene | clone size | V gene | D gene | CDR3 protein | CDR3 DNA
TRBJ1-5 | . | TRBV6-1 | TRBD1 | CASKSNLGQGILGNQPQHF | TGTGCCAGCAAATCAAACCTGGGACAGGGGATTTTAGGCAATCAGCCCCAGCATTTT
TRBJ2-7 | . | TRBV19 | TRBD1 | CASFPDRVGEQYF | TGTGCCAGTTTTCCCGACAGGGTTGGGGAGCAGTACTTC
TRBJ1-5 | . | TRBV19 | . | CASSPRGLAQHF | TGTGCCAGTAGTCCTAGAGGTTTGGCCCAGCATTTT
TRBJ1-5 | . | TRBV7-2 | TRBD1 | CASSLGHRGNQPQHF | TGTGCCAGCAGCTTAGGTCACAGGGGTAATCAGCCCCAGCATTTT
TRBJ1-1 | . | TRBV27 | TRBD1 | CASSLTPGTGNTEAFF | TGTGCCAGCAGTTTAACCCCTGGGACAGGGAACACTGAAGCTTTCTTT
TRBJ2-7 | few | TRBV28 | TRBD2 | CASSGGTSGRSDYEQYF | TGTGCCAGCAGTGGGGGGACTAGCGGGAGATCGGATTACGAGCAGTACTTC
TRBJ2-2 | . | TRBV7-8 | . | CASSPRLGLNGAGELFF | TGTGCCAGCAGCCCCCGGTTGGGTCTGAATGGGGCCGGGGAGCTGTTTTTT
TRBJ1-5 | medium-sized | TRBV19 | . | CASIGPHPGNQPQHF | TGTGCCAGTATCGGTCCCCACCCGGGCAATCAGCCCCAGCATTTT
TRBJ1-1 | . | TRBV29-1 | . | CSVRWTEAFF | TGCAGCGTTCGTTGGACTGAAGCTTTCTTT
TRBJ1-1 | . | TRBV19 | . | CASSTTGHLNTEAFF | TGTGCCAGTAGTACAACGGGACACTTGAACACTGAAGCTTTCTTT
TRBJ1-2 | . | TRBV6-1 | TRBD1 | CASSEPRQGNYGYTF | TGTGCCAGCAGTGAACCAAGACAGGGTAACTATGGCTACACCTTC
TRBJ1-5 | . | TRBV7-9 | . | CASSLQQGDQPQHF | TGTGCCAGCAGCTTACAACAGGGCGATCAGCCCCAGCATTTT
TRBJ2-5 | . | TRBV5-1 | . | CASSLGTPQETQYF | TGCGCCAGCAGCCTTGGAACCCCCCAAGAGACCCAGTACTTC
TRBJ1-5 | once | TRBV2 | . | CASSERRGNQPQHF | TGTGCCAGCAGTGAAAGGAGGGGCAATCAGCCCCAGCATTTT
TRBJ1-4 | few | TRBV20-1 | . | CSASAAGYEKLFF | TGCAGTGCTAGTGCGGCAGGTTATGAAAAACTGTTTTTT
TRBJ2-3 | once | TRBV7-2 | . | CASSFPRGTALTSDTQYF | TGTGCCAGCAGCTTTCCCCGCGGGACAGCTCTAACATCAGATACGCAGTATTTT
TRBJ1-3 | once | TRBV6-1 | . | CASSPRTRPPSDTIYF | TGTGCCAGCAGCCCGCGGACCAGGCCCCCCTCAGACACCATATATTTT
TRBJ1-3 | . | TRBV19 | . | CATRVDFSTIYF | TGTGCCACTCGCGTCGACTTCTCAACCATATATTTT
TRBJ2-4 | . | TRBV20-1 | . | CSANSGPKNIQYF | TGCAGTGCTAACTCAGGGCCCAAAAACATTCAGTACTTC
TRBJ1-6 | . | TRBV6-2/TRBV6-3 | . | CASSSPWILHF | TGTGCCAGCAGTTCCCCCTGGATCCTCCACTTT
TRBJ1-1 | . | TRBV7-2 | . | CASSLRSLPPTEAFF | TGTGCCAGCAGCCTAAGATCCCTACCACCCACTGAAGCTTTCTTT
TRBJ2-1 | . | TRBV6-1 | . | CASSLGTTVAYNEQFF | TGTGCCAGCAGTCTCGGGACGACAGTCGCCTACAATGAGCAGTTCTTC
TRBJ1-2 | . | TRBV27 | . | CASSFGYSGSNYGYTF | TGTGCCAGCAGTTTTGGGTATTCGGGATCGAACTATGGCTACACCTTC
TRBJ2-7 | . | TRBV6-5 | TRBD2 | CASSYSASGRLYEQYF | TGTGCCAGCAGTTACTCGGCCAGCGGGAGGCTATACGAGCAGTACTTC
TRBJ2-7 | few | TRBV7-2 | . | CASSLAGTERGEQYF | TGTGCCAGCAGCTTGGCAGGGACCGAACGGGGTGAGCAGTACTTC
TRBJ2-1 | . | TRBV20-1 | TRBD2 | CSANPGLAANNEQFF | TGCAGTGCCAATCCAGGACTAGCGGCCAACAATGAGCAGTTCTTC
TRBJ2-3 | few | TRBV20-1 | TRBD2 | CSARWGAGGPDTQYF | TGCAGTGCTCGGTGGGGGGCGGGAGGGCCTGATACGCAGTATTTT
TRBJ1-1 | . | TRBV6-5 | . | CASSYGGLSSTEAFF | TGTGCCAGCAGTTACGGGGGATTGTCGAGCACTGAAGCTTTCTTT
TRBJ1-5 | . | TRBV6-2/TRBV6-3 | . | CASSPSRNQPQHF | TGTGCCAGCAGCCCTTCGAGGAATCAGCCCCAGCATTTT
TRBJ2-5 | . | TRBV19 | . | CASSISPRKEETQYF | TGTGCCAGTAGTATCTCGCCAAGAAAAGAAGAGACCCAGTACTTC
TRBJ1-5 | . | TRBV19 | TRBD1 | CASSIASTGPPFCF | TGTGCCAGTAGTATAGCCTCGACAGGGCCGCCCTTTTGTTTT
TRBJ1-6 | . | TRBV15 | . | CATSRGTLDSYNSPLHF | TGTGCCACCAGCAGAGGGACCCTAGACTCCTATAATTCACCCCTCCACTTT
TRBJ2-2 | . | TRBV7-7 | . | CASSLRDNLAGELFF | TGTGCTAGCAGCTTAAGGGACAATTTGGCCGGGGAGCTGTTTTTT
TRBJ2-3 | few | TRBV20-1 | TRBD1 | CSAPDRGSPTDTQYF | TGCAGTGCCCCGGACAGGGGCTCCCCCACAGATACGCAGTATTTT
TRBJ2-5 | . | TRBV19 | TRBD2 | CASRSLAGAGETQYF | TGTGCCAGTAGGTCATTAGCGGGAGCCGGAGAGACCCAGTACTTC
TRBJ2-2 | few | TRBV6-1 | . | CASSRQITGELFF | TGTGCCAGCAGTCGACAGATCACCGGGGAGCTGTTTTTT
TRBJ1-2 | . | TRBV19 | . | CASTAGSRGYTF | TGTGCCAGTACCGCCGGGAGCAGGGGCTACACCTTC
TRBJ1-5 | . | TRBV2 | . | CASRQSLNNQPQHF | TGTGCCAGCAGGCAGAGCCTGAACAATCAGCCCCAGCATTTT
TRBJ1-2 | . | TRBV30 | . | CAWTPQTPNYGHTF | TGTGCCTGGACCCCTCAGACACCAAACTATGGCCACACCTTC
TRBJ1-2 | . | TRBV27 | TRBD1 | CASSSATGERGGGYTF | TGTGCCAGCAGTTCCGCGACAGGGGAGAGGGGTGGTGGCTACACCTTC
TRBJ2-3 | . | TRBV20-1 | TRBD2 | CRANHPSGRASSDTQYF | TGCAGAGCCAACCACCCTAGCGGGAGGGCCAGTTCAGATACGCAGTATTTT
TRBJ1-5 | . | TRBV20-1 | . | CSARDGAEYSNQPQHF | TGCAGTGCTAGAGATGGGGCAGAATATAGCAATCAGCCCCAGCATTTT
TRBJ2-2 | . | TRBV20-1 | TRBD2 | CSARPSGNAGELFF | TGCAGTGCTAGACCTAGCGGCAATGCCGGGGAGCTGTTTTTT
TRBJ1-5 | medium-sized | TRBV6-1 | . | CASGSPGPLNQPQHF | TGTGCCAGCGGCAGCCCCGGACCTCTCAATCAGCCCCAGCATTTT
TRBJ1-6 | . | TRBV11-2 | . | CASSPLSDSPLHF | TGTGCCAGCAGTCCTCTATCGGATTCACCCCTCCACTTT
TRBJ1-1 | . | TRBV6-2/TRBV6-3 | . | CASRPGLGLMGHEAFF | TGTGCCAGCAGACCCGGTTTAGGACTAATGGGACATGAAGCTTTCTTT
TRBJ2-7 | . | TRBV7-2 | TRBD2 | CASSQYVAGVSYEQYF | TGTGCCAGCAGCCAATACGTAGCGGGAGTATCCTACGAGCAGTACTTC
TRBJ1-2 | few | TRBV27 | TRBD1 | CASSPGQGGSYGYTF | TGTGCCAGCAGTCCCGGACAGGGGGGTAGCTATGGCTACACCTTC
TRBJ1-2 | . | TRBV15 | TRBD1 | CATSRDRGDGGYTF | TGTGCCACCAGCAGAGACAGGGGGGATGGAGGCTACACCTTC
TRBJ1-6 | . | TRBV2 | . | CASRGGDGLNSPLHF | TGTGCCAGCAGGGGGGGGGACGGACTGAATTCACCCCTCCACTTT
TRBJ1-2 | . | TRBV10-3 | . | CAISKGSEDGYTF | TGTGCCATCAGTAAGGGGAGTGAGGACGGCTACACCTTC
TRBJ1-2 | . | TRBV20-1 | . | CSAPDAGRNYGYTF | TGCAGTGCGCCGGATGCGGGGCGCAACTATGGCTACACCTTC
TRBJ1-2 | . | TRBV28 | TRBD1 | CASSFPTGNYGYTF | TGTGCCAGCAGTTTCCCGACAGGGAACTATGGCTACACCTTC
TRBJ1-6 | few | TRBV15 | . | CATSRDPEANSPLHF | TGTGCCACCAGCAGAGATCCGGAGGCCAATTCACCCCTCCACTTT
TRBJ2-2 | . | TRBV6-4 | TRBD1 | CASRKTGRNTGELFF | TGTGCCAGCAGGAAGACAGGGCGAAACACCGGGGAGCTGTTTTTT